Sequencing of this TCR beta chain was carried out in a study of long-term antiretroviral therapy in people with HIV. Germline assignment: CDR1 LNHDA and CDR2 SQIVND (reference sequence). The CDR3 contains 12 residues. J lost 7 bases, V lost 8 bases, and 2 bases had no gene match. Every participant gave one or more pre-ART and two or more post-ART PBMC samples. Version v3.0 of the immunoSEQ assay was performed at survey level. Assay used: immunoSEQ multiplex PCR; TCRdb lists only in-frame clones, some missing. The sample yields about 30,000 clones, 70% to 85% seen once. The sample consisted of unsorted PBMCs, taken 3 years after starting antiretroviral therapy. The source is a man aged 40-49 years with HIV. This chain uses TRBV19 with TRBJ1-2, with 12 bases lining up with TRBD1. The CDR3 coding sequence is TGTGCCAGTGGGACAGGGGGCGTTGGCTACACCTTC. As protein: CASGTGGVGYTF.